This T cell receptor beta chain was sequenced for a study of chemoradiotherapy in HPV16-positive cancers. Germline V gene sequence: CDR1 LNHDA, CDR2 SQIVND (reference sequence). V was shortened by 9 bases and J by 4 bases, with 25 bases between the two germline ends. The CDR3 runs 17 residues. Only in-frame clones appear in the TCRdb table, and some are missing; sequencing was by immunoSEQ multiplex PCR. The top ten hold 4% to 4.5% of the sample, which has about 68,000 clones, about 90% seen once. The starting material was blood, obtained from a patient who underwent chemoradiotherapy. The receptor's source is a human donor with HPV-associated anogenital cancer. This chain connects TRBV19 to TRBJ2-1; D possibly corresponds to TRBD2 (5 bases). The CDR3 DNA reads as TGTGCCAGGAAGTGGGGTGGGCTAGCTGGGCCTTACAATGAGCAGTTCTTC. This encodes CARKWGGLAGPYNEQFF.